These 26 T cell receptor beta chains originate from one sample sequenced in a study of siplizumab effects on memory and regulatory T cells. The table came from immunoSEQ multiplex PCR; TCRdb's copy has only in-frame clones and leaves some out. Counted here are approximately 100,000 clones, about nine tenths occurring once; the ten biggest clones make up about 12%. Sequenced input: non-Treg CD4+ T cells sorted from blood. The receptors derive from a human donor in good health.

This sequence joins TRBV5-1 and TRBJ1-1; 9 bases align to TRBD1. Germline CDR1 SGHRS, CDR2 YFSETQ. With 1 base clipped from V and 4 bases from J, the junction kept 5 bases outside the gene matches. The CDR3 has 15 residues. This chain's CDR3 is CASSLTQGASTEAFF. CDR3 DNA: TGCGCCAGCAGCTTGACACAGGGGGCGAGCACTGAAGCTTTCTTT.

The chain combines TRBV2 with TRBJ2-7, with TRBD1 as a possible D gene (5 bases). Per germline, CDR1 SNHLY and CDR2 FYNNEI. This CDR3 spans 13 amino acids. The V and J ends lost 4 bases and 2 bases respectively, with 9 bases between them. CDR3 protein: CASSVGVAYEQYF. In DNA, the CDR3 is TGTGCCAGCAGTGTAGGGGTTGCCTACGAGCAGTACTTC.

This clone was seen only once. The gene calls are TRBV19 and TRBJ2-6, with 9 nucleotides matching TRBD1. Germline CDR1 is LNHDA and CDR2 is SQIVND (reference sequence). The CDR3 sequence is 16 residues long. With V trimmed by 5 bases and J by 3 bases, 5 bases remained unmatched. The CDR3 protein is CASSWGTGSGANVLTF. The CDR3 coding sequence is TGTGCCAGTAGTTGGGGGACAGGGAGTGGGGCCAACGTCCTGACTTTC.

To note about this clone: One end of the junction varies from germline; a read error may be responsible. The V and J genes are TRBV7-9 and TRBJ2-2; maybe TRBD2 (5 bases). Germline lookup yields CDR1 SEHNR and CDR2 FQNEAQ (reference sequence). The CDR3 contains 12 residues. The CDR3 spells CASSPPAGVLFF. The CDR3 DNA is TGTGCCAGCAGCCCCCCGGCCGGGGTGCTGTTTTTT.

This clone occurred once. V gene TRBV4-1 combines with J gene TRBJ2-7; TRBD2 agrees at 7 bases. V lost 3 bases and J lost 6; bases outside the gene matches: 17. This CDR3 is 17 amino acids long. Germline V CDR1 and CDR2: MGHRA, YSYEKL. CDR3 coding DNA: TGCGCCAGCAGCCAGGCCGGTGCGGGAGAACCCCTACTCGAGCAGTACTTC. This sequence encodes CASSQAGAGEPLLEQYF.

The rearrangement joins TRBV2 to TRBJ1-1; 7 bases are shared with TRBD1. The V and J ends lost 7 bases and 1 base, in that order; junction bases with no gene match: 3. The CDR3 is 13 residues long. Germline values: CDR1 SNHLY, CDR2 FYNNEI. CDR3 sequence reads: CASNRDRNTEAFF. The CDR3 DNA reads TGTGCCAGCAACCGGGACAGGAACACTGAAGCTTTCTTT.

V and J are TRBV6-1 and TRBJ2-3; D is ambiguous. V was clipped by 4 bases and J by 8 bases, with 7 bases between them. The CDR3 loop spans 11 amino acids. CDR1 and CDR2 from the germline V gene are MNHNS and SASEGT. The CDR3 region has the DNA TGTGCCAGCAGTGGACTGGGTACGCAGTATTTT. It is translated as CASSGLGTQYF.

The chain carries TRBV6-6 and TRBJ1-1, with D unclear. V was cut by 3 bases and J by 7 bases, with 9 bases left in between. Looked up from germline, CDR1 is MNHNY and CDR2 is SVGAGI (reference sequence). CDR3 length equals 12 residues. CDR3 bases: TGTGCCAGCAGTTATGGTTGGGGTGAAGCTTTCTTT. As protein: CASSYGWGEAFF.

The J gene is TRBJ2-2, the V gene TRBV30; a possible D gene is TRBD2 (6 bases). Germline V gene data show CDR1 as GTSNPN and CDR2 as SVGIG (reference sequence). With 0 bases removed from V and 5 bases from J, the gap between germline ends came to 13 bases. The CDR3 is 15 residues long. CDR3 loop: CAWSVIGAGTGELFF. DNA of the CDR3: TGTGCCTGGAGTGTAATAGGGGCGGGAACCGGGGAGCTGTTTTTT. The full variable domain, completed using reference TRBV30 and TRBJ2-2, is SQTIHQWPATLVQPVGSPLSLECTVEGTSNPNLYWYRQAAGRGLQLLFYSVGIGQISSEVPQNLSASRPQDRQFILSSKKLLLSDSGFYLCAWSVIGAGTGELFFGEGSRLTVL.

This clone was seen a handful of times. This rearrangement joins TRBV28 to TRBJ2-7, with D perhaps being TRBD1 or TRBD2 (5 bases each). Trimming pared 7 bases from V and 3 bases from J, leaving 16 bases between. Germline V gives CDR1 MDHEN, CDR2 SYDVKM. The CDR3 runs to 14 residues. CDR3 nucleotide sequence: TGTGCCAGCAAACGGGGCGGGTCGTACTACGAGCAGTACTTC. Protein sequence: CASKRGGSYYEQYF.

The chain recombines TRBV19 with TRBJ1-1, with a possible D match to TRBD1 (5 bases). CDR3 length equals 15 residues. Germline-derived CDR1 and CDR2 are LNHDA and SQIVND (reference sequence). V lost 3 bases and J 4 bases, leaving 15 bases between the germline ends. The CDR3 bases are TGTGCCAGTAGTATGGGTCCCGGGGCTTCCACTGAAGCTTTCTTT. The encoded protein is CASSMGPGASTEAFF.

This clone is a singleton in its sample. The V and J genes are TRBV18 and TRBJ2-1; D gene uncertain. Germline V gives CDR1 KGHSH, CDR2 LQKENI. This CDR3 has 14 amino acids. The V and J ends lost 1 base and 2 bases respectively, with 6 bases between them. The CDR3 reads CASSPQAAYNEQFF. In DNA, the CDR3 is TGTGCCAGCTCACCACAGGCAGCCTACAATGAGCAGTTCTTC. The full variable domain, completed using reference TRBV18 and TRBJ2-1, is NAGVMQNPRHLVRRRGQEARLRCSPMKGHSHVYWYRQLPEEGLKFMVYLQKENIIDESGMPKERFSAEFPKEGPSILRIQQVVRGDSAAYFCASSPQAAYNEQFFGPGTRLTVL.

This chain's CDR3 is CASSLGQGMGTDTQYF. CDR3 nucleotide sequence: TGCGCCAGCAGCCTGGGACAGGGGATGGGCACAGATACGCAGTATTTT. V usage is TRBV5-1 and J usage is TRBJ2-3; TRBD1 matches 10 bases. The junction had 6 bases not matched to a gene; V was cut back by 4 bases and J by 1 base. The CDR3 contains 16 residues. Per the germline V gene, CDR1 is SGHRS and CDR2 is YFSETQ. Full variable domain (remainder filled in from reference TRBV5-1 and TRBJ2-3): KAGVTQTPRYLIKTRGQQVTLSCSPISGHRSVSWYQQTPGQGLQFLFEYFSETQRNKGNFPGRFSGRQFSNSRSEMNVSTLELGDSALYLCASSLGQGMGTDTQYFGPGTRLTVL.

The chain uses TRBV6-6 and TRBJ2-3, with TRBD1 as a possible D gene (7 bases). This CDR3 comprises 15 residues. Trimming removed 7 bases at V and 3 bases at J, with 17 bases between. Germline lookup yields CDR1 MNHNY and CDR2 SVGAGI (reference sequence). As DNA, the CDR3 is TGTGCCAGCACAGTCACCAGGGGGAGGACAGATACGCAGTATTTT. Translation gives CASTVTRGRTDTQYF.

V and J are TRBV5-1 and TRBJ2-5, with 12 bases identical to TRBD1. CDR1 is SGHRS and CDR2 is YFSETQ in the germline V gene. The CDR3 runs 16 residues. V lost 5 bases to trimming and J lost 5 bases; unmatched junction nucleotides: 10. The CDR3 nucleotides read TGCGCCAGCAGACCCGGGACAGGGGGCGAATGGGAGACCCAGTACTTC. Translating it yields CASRPGTGGEWETQYF.

This clone was seen more than once but under ten times. The chain has TRBV19 and TRBJ1-1; D is possibly TRBD1 (6 bases). V shed 10 bases and J shed 3 bases, with 9 bases lying between them. The CDR3 extends over 11 amino acids. Germline-derived CDR1 and CDR2 are LNHDA and SQIVND (reference sequence). CDR3 in DNA: TGTGCCAAAAGGACAGACACTGAAGCTTTCTTT. Amino acids: CAKRTDTEAFF.

The V and J genes are TRBV5-6 and TRBJ2-1, with TRBD2 matching over 14 bases. Trimming at V came to 3 bases and at J to 5 bases, leaving 10 bases not matched to a gene. The CDR3 runs to 18 residues. The germline gives CDR1 SGHDT, CDR2 YYEEEE. The CDR3 is CASSWRLAGGKRDNEQFF. In DNA form, the CDR3 reads TGTGCCAGCAGCTGGAGACTAGCGGGAGGGAAGCGGGACAATGAGCAGTTCTTC.

This chain uses TRBV27 with TRBJ1-5, with D perhaps matching TRBD1 (6 bases). Trimming removed 6 bases at V and 2 bases at J, with 11 bases between. The CDR3 is made up of 14 amino acids. Germline V gene data show CDR1 as MNHEY and CDR2 as SMNVEV (reference sequence). The CDR3 bases are TGTGCCAGCAGCAGGGGCACGGGCAATCAGCCCCAGCATTTT. Residues: CASSRGTGNQPQHF.

The chain links TRBV29-1 to TRBJ2-2; 9 bases match TRBD1. The germline gives CDR1 SQVTM, CDR2 ANQGSEA. The CDR3 runs to 17 residues. The V and J ends lost 1 base and 2 bases, in that order; junction bases with no gene match: 8. Written as DNA, the CDR3 is TGCAGCGTTGAAGGAAATACAGGGGGCCTTAACACCGGGGAGCTGTTTTTT. It translates to CSVEGNTGGLNTGELFF.

The chain recombines TRBV15 with TRBJ2-2; a possible D gene is TRBD1 (5 bases). V shed 0 bases and J shed 7 bases, with 18 bases lying between them. Germline loops: CDR1 LNHNV, CDR2 YYDKDF (reference sequence). The CDR3 contains 17 residues. CDR3 nucleotide sequence: TGTGCCACCAGCAGAGATGTGGTCAGGGTTGTTAGCGGGGAGCTGTTTTTT. This sequence encodes CATSRDVVRVVSGELFF. The full variable domain, its missing parts supplied by reference TRBV15 and TRBJ2-2, is DAMVIQNPRYQVTQFGKPVTLSCSQTLNHNVMYWYQQKSSQAPKLLFHYYDKDFNNEADTPDNFQSRRPNTSFCFLDIRSPGLGDTAMYLCATSRDVVRVVSGELFFGEGSRLTVL.

The chain is built from TRBV6-5 and TRBJ2-5, with TRBD1 matching 8 bases. From germline, CDR1 is MNHEY and CDR2 SVGAGI. This CDR3 comprises 16 residues. Trimming at V came to 2 bases and at J to 4 bases, leaving 9 bases not matched to a gene. CDR3 residues: CASSYRYQGAGETQYF. The CDR3 DNA follows: TGTGCCAGCAGTTACCGCTACCAGGGGGCGGGAGAGACCCAGTACTTC.

The chain carries TRBV30 and TRBJ1-2; TRBD1 aligns across 7 bases. CDR3 size: 14 residues. Trimming at V came to 5 bases and at J to 3 bases, leaving 9 bases not matched to a gene. Germline V CDR1 and CDR2: GTSNPN, SVGIG (reference sequence). The CDR3 nucleotides read TGTGCCTGGTTCCGAGACAGGGACCACTATGGCTACACCTTC. Translation: CAWFRDRDHYGYTF.

The J gene is TRBJ2-7, the V gene TRBV2; TRBD1 matches at 8 bases. CDR1 SNHLY and CDR2 FYNNEI come from the germline V gene. The V segment lost 5 bases and the J segment 2 bases; nucleotides outside the gene matches: 8. The CDR3 loop spans 15 amino acids. The CDR3, as DNA: TGTGCCAGCAGTTCGGACAGGGATATTCCCTACGAGCAGTACTTC. Protein: CASSSDRDIPYEQYF.

The chain recombines TRBV28 with TRBJ2-1; 9 positions match TRBD2. The CDR3 spans 15 residues. The germline V gene encodes CDR1 MDHEN and CDR2 SYDVKM. V was pared by 7 bases and J by 6 bases, with 10 bases of the junction left unmatched. The CDR3 DNA is TGTGCCAGCACCCCGAGCGGGAGGTCGTCCAATGAGCAGTTCTTC. Translation: CASTPSGRSSNEQFF.

V usage is TRBV30 and J usage is TRBJ2-3, with 9 bases lining up with TRBD1. In germline, CDR1 is GTSNPN, CDR2 SVGIG (reference sequence). The trim removed 2 bases at V and 5 bases at J, leaving 11 bases unmatched. The length of the CDR3 is 16 residues. CDR3 sequence (DNA): TGTGCCTGGAGTAGTTTCTACAGGGGGCAGGTAGATACGCAGTATTTT. Protein: CAWSSFYRGQVDTQYF.

The table lists this clone with a few counts. The chain links TRBV10-3 to TRBJ1-4, with 8 nucleotides matching TRBD1. The CDR3 is made up of 13 amino acids. Germline V CDR1 and CDR2: ENHRY, SYGVKD. V was clipped by 10 bases and J by 1 base; unmatched bases: 2. CDR3: CATTGGTNEKLFF. The DNA of the CDR3 is TGTGCCACTACAGGGGGAACTAATGAAAAACTGTTTTTT.